Sequencing of this TCR beta chain was carried out in a study of early T cells in non-severe SARS-CoV-2 infection. In the study overall: Sequencing input comprised bulk RNA from unsorted whole blood; chain pairing was not available. Overall study results and limits: Matching results from VDJdb favored anti-spike CD8 responses, leaving private and CD4 specificities undetected.

Individual cDNA molecules each received unique molecular identifiers attached to them. In TCRdb, the 5' RACE reads were re-called with MiXCR into one record per CDR3 protein. The profile shows about 67,000 distinct CDR3 sequences, under 14% of them singletons. V lost 4 bases to trimming and J lost 4 bases, with 10 bases between them. The CDR3 spans 13 residues. Germline V gives CDR1 SGHRS, CDR2 YFSETQ. A remark on this clonotype: The antigen remains unidentified.

V usage is TRBV5-1 and J usage is TRBJ2-3; D not resolved. This clonotype originated in an adult who was a healthcare worker with PCR-confirmed SARS-CoV-2 infection or an uninfected control (not recorded which). Sequences were obtained from whole blood. For the CDR3, the DNA is TGCGCCAGCAGCACTTTAGCCGCAGATACGCAGTATTTT. This codes for CASSTLAADTQYF.